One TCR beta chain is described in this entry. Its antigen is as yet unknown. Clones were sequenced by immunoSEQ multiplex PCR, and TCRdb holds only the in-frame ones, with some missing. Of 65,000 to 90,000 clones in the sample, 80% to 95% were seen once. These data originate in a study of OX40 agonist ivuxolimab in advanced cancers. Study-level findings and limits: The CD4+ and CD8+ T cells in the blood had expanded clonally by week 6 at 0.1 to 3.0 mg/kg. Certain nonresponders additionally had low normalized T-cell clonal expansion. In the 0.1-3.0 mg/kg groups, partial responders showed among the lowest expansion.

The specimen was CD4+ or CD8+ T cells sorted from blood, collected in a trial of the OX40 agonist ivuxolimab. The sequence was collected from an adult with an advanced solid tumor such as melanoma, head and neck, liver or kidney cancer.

This CDR3 reads CASSYSNIAKNIQYF. As DNA, the CDR3 is TGTGCCAGCAGCTATTCGAATATAGCCAAAAACATTCAGTACTTC. The V gene is TRBV7-9, the J gene TRBJ2-4; no definite D call. The CDR3 totals 15 residues. Germline V gene lookup returns CDR1 SEHNR and CDR2 FQNEAQ (reference sequence). Trimming removed 4 bases at V and 0 bases at J, with 10 bases between.